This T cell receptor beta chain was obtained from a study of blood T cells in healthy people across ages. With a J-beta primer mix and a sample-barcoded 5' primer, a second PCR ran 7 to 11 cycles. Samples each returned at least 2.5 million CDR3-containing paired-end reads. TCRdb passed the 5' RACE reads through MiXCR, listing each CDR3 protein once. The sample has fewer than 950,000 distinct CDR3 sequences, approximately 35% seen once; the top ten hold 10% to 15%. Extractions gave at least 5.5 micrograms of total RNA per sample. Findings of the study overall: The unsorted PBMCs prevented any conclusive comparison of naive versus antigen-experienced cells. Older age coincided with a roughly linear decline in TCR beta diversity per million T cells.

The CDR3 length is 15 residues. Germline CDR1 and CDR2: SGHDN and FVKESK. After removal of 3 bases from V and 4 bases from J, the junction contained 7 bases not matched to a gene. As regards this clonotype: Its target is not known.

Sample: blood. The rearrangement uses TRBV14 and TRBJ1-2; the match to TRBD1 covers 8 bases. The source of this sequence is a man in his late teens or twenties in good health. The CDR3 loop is CASSQLGTGPYGYTF. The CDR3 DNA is TGTGCCAGCAGCCAGCTCGGGACAGGTCCCTATGGCTACACCTTC. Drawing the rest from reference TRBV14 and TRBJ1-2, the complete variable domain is EAGVTQFPSHSVIEKGQTVTLRCDPISGHDNLYWYRRVMGKEIKFLLHFVKESKQDESGMPNNRFLAERTGGTYSTLKVQPAELEDSGVYFCASSQLGTGPYGYTFGSGTRLTVV.